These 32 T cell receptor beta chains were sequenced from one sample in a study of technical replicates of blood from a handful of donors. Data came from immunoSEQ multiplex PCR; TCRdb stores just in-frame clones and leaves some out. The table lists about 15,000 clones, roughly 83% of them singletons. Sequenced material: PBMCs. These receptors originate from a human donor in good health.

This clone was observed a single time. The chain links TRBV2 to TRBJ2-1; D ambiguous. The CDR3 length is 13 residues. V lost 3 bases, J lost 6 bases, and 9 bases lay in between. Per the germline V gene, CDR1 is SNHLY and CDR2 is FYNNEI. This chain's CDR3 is CASSERNLNEQFF. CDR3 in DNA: TGTGCCAGCAGTGAGCGGAACCTCAATGAGCAGTTCTTC.

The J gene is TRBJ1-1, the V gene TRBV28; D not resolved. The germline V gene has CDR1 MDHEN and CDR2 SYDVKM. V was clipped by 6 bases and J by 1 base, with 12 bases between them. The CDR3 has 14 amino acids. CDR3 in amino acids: CASSQTTENTEAFF. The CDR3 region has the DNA TGTGCCAGCAGCCAAACCACAGAGAACACTGAAGCTTTCTTT.

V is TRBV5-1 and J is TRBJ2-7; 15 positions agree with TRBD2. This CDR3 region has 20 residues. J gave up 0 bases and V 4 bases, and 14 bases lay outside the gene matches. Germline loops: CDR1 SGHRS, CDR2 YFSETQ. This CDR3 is CASSPDRGTSGRFSSYEQYF. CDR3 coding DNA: TGCGCCAGCAGCCCGGACAGGGGGACTAGCGGGAGGTTTAGCTCCTACGAGCAGTACTTC.

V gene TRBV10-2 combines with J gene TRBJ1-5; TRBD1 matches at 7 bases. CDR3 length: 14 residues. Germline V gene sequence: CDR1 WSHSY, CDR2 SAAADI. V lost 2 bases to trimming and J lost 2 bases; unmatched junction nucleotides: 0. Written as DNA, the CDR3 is TGCGCCAGCAGTGAGCAGGGGGGCAATCAGCCCCAGCATTTT. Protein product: CASSEQGGNQPQHF.

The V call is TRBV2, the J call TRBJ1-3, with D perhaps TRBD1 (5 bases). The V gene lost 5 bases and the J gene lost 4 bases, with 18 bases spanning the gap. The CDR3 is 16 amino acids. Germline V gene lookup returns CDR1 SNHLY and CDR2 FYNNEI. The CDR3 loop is CASSFTSPGLGNTIYF. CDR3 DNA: TGTGCCAGCAGTTTTACAAGCCCAGGGTTAGGAAACACCATATATTTT.

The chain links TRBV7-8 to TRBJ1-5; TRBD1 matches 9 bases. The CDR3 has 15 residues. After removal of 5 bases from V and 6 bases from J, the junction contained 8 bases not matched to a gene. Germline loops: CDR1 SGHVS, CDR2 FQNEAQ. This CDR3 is CASSANRGPSQPQHF. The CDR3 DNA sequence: TGTGCCAGCAGCGCAAACAGGGGGCCCAGTCAGCCCCAGCATTTT. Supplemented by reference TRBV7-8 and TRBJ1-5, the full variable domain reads GAGVSQSPRYKVAKRGQDVALRCDPISGHVSLFWYQQALGQGPEFLTYFQNEAQLDKSGLPSDRFFAERPEGSVSTLKIQRTQQEDSAVYLCASSANRGPSQPQHFGDGTRLSIL.

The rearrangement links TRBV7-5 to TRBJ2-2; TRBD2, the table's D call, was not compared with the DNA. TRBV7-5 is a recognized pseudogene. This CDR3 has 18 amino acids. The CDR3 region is CVRSTQTSGRGGTGELFF. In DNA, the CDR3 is TGTGTCAGAAGCACACAGACTAGCGGGAGGGGAGGCACCGGGGAGCTGTTTTTT.

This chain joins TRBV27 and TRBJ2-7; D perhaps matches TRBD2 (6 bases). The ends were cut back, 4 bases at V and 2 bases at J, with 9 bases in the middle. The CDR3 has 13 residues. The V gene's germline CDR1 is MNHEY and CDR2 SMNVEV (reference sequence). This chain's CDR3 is CASSSGETYEQYF. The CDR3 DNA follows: TGTGCCAGCAGTTCGGGAGAGACCTACGAGCAGTACTTC.

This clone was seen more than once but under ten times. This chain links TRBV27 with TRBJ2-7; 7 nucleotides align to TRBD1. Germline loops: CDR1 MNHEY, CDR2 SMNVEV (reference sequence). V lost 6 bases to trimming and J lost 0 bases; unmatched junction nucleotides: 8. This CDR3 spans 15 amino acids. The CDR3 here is CASRFPSGGSYEQYF. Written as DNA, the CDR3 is TGTGCCAGCAGGTTCCCCTCAGGGGGCTCCTACGAGCAGTACTTC.

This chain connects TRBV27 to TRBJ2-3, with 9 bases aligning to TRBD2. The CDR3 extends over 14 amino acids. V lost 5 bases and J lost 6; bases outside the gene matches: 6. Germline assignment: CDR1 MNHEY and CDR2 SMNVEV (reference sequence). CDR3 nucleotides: TGTGCCAGCAGTCTCCAGGGGACTAGCGATACGCAGTATTTT. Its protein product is CASSLQGTSDTQYF.

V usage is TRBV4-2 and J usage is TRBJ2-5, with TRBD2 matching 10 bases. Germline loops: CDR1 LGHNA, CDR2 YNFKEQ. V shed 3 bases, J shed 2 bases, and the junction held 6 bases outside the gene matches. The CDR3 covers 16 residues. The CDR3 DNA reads TGTGCCAGCAGCCAGGCCGGGACTAGCGAGCAAGAGACCCAGTACTTC. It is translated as CASSQAGTSEQETQYF.

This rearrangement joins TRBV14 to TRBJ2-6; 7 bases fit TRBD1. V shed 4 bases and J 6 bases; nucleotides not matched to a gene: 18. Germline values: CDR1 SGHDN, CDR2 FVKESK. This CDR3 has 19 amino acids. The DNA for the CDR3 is TGTGCCAGCAGCCCAATTAACCTTCGACAGGGTTTAAAGGCCAACGTCCTGACTTTC. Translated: CASSPINLRQGLKANVLTF.

CDR3 in DNA: TGTGCCAGCATCCTCCAGACAGGAGGCCAGCCCCAGCATTTT. Translation gives CASILQTGGQPQHF. The genes are TRBV6-1 and TRBJ1-5; maybe TRBD1 (6 bases). V lost 7 bases to trimming and J lost 7 bases, with 17 bases between them. The CDR3 has 14 amino acids. Germline lookup yields CDR1 MNHNS and CDR2 SASEGT.

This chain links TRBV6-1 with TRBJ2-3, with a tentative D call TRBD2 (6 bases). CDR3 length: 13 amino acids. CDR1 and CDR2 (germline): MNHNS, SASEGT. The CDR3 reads CAGGWGFPDTQYF. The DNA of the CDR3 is TGTGCTGGGGGGTGGGGTTTTCCAGATACGCAGTATTTT.

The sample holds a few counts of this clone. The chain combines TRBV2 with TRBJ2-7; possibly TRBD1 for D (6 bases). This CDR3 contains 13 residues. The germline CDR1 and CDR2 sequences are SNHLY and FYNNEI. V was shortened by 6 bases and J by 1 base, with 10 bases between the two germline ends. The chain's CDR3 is CASRWDISYEQYF. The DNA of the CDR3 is TGTGCCAGCAGGTGGGACATATCCTACGAGCAGTACTTC.

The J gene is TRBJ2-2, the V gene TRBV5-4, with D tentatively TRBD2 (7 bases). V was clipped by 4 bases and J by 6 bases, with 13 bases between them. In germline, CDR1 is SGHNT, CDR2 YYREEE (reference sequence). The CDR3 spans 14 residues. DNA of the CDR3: TGTGCCAGCAGCGGGAGGGGGGGATCCGGGGAGCTGTTTTTT. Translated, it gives CASSGRGGSGELFF. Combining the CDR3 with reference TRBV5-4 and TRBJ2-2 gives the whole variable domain ETGVTQSPTHLIKTRGQQVTLRCSSQSGHNTVSWYQQALGQGPQFIFQYYREEENGRGNFPPRFSGLQFPNYSSELNVNALELDDSALYLCASSGRGGSGELFFGEGSRLTVL.

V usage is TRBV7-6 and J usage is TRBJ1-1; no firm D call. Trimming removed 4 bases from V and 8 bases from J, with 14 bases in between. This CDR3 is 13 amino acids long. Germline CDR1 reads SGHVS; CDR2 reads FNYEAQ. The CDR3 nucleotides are TGTGCCAGCAGCTCCACAGTGGGTGGCGAAGCTTTCTTT. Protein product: CASSSTVGGEAFF.

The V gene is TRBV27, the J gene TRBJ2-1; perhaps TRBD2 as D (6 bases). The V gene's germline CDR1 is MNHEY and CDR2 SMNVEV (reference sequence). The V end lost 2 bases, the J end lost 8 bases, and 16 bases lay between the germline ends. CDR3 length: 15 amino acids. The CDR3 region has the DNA TGTGCCAGCAGTTTAGATTGGGGGAGGTTCGATGAGCAGTTCTTC. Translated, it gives CASSLDWGRFDEQFF.

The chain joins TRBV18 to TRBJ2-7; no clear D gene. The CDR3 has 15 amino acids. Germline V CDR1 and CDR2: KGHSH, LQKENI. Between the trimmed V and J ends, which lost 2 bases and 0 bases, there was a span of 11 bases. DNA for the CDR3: TGTGCCAGCTCACCAATGACAACAGCCTCCTACGAGCAGTACTTC. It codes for CASSPMTTASYEQYF.

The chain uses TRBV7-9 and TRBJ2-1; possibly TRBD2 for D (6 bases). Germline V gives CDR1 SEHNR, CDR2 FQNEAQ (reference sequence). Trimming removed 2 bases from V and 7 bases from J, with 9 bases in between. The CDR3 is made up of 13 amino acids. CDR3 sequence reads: CASSLSRENEQFF. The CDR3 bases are TGTGCCAGCAGCTTAAGTCGGGAGAATGAGCAGTTCTTC.

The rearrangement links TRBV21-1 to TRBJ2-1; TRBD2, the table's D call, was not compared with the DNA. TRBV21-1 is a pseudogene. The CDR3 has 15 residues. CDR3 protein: CASSKVVLKPNEQFF. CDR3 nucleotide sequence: TGTGCCAGCAGCAAAGTGGTTCTAAAACCGAATGAGCAGTTCTTC.

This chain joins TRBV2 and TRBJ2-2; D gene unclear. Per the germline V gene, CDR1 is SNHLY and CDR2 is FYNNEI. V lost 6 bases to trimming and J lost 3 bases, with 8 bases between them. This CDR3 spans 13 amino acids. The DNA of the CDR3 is TGTGCCAGCAGGGGTGACTACACCGGGGAGCTGTTTTTT. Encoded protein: CASRGDYTGELFF.

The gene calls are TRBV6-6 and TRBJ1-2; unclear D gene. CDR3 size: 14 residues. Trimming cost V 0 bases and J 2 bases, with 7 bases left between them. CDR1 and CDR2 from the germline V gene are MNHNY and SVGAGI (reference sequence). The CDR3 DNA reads TGTGCCAGCAGTTACTCGAACCAGAACTATGGCTACACCTTC. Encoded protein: CASSYSNQNYGYTF.

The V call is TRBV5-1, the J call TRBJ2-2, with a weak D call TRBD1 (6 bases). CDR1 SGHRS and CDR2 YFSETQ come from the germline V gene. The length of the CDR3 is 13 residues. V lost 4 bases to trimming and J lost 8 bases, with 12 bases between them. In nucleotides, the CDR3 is TGCGCCAGCAGCCCGACAGGCACAGGGGAGCTGTTTTTT. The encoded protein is CASSPTGTGELFF.

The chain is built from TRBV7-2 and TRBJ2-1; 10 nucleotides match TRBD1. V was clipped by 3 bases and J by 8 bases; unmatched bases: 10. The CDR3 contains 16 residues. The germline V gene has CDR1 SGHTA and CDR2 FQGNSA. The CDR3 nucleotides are TGTGCCAGCAGCTTCAAGACAGGGGGCGCGGGTGATGAGCAGTTCTTC. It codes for CASSFKTGGAGDEQFF.

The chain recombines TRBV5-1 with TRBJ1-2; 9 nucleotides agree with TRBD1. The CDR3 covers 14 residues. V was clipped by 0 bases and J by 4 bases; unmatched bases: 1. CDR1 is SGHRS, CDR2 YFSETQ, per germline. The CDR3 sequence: CASSLGTGAYGYTF. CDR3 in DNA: TGCGCCAGCAGCTTGGGGACAGGGGCCTATGGCTACACCTTC.

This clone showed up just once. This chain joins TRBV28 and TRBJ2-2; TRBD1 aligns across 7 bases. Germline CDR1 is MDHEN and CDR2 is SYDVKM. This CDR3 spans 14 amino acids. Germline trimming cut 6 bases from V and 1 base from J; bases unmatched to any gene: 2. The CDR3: CASRTGQNTGELFF. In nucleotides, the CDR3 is TGTGCCAGCAGGACAGGGCAGAACACCGGGGAGCTGTTTTTT.

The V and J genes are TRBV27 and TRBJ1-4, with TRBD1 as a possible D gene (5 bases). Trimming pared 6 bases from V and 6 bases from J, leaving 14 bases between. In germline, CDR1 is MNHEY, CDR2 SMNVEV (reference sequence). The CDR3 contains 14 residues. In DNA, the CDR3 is TGTGCCAGCAGACCCCAGGGAAACGATGAAAAACTGTTTTTT. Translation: CASRPQGNDEKLFF.

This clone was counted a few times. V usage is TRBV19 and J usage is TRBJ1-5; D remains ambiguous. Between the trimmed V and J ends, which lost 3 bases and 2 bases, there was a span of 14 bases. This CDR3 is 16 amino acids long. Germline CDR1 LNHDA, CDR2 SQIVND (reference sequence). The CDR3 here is CASSMKGWGGNQPQHF. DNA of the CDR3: TGTGCCAGTAGTATGAAGGGTTGGGGAGGCAATCAGCCCCAGCATTTT. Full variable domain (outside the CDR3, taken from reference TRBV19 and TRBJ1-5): DGGITQSPKYLFRKEGQNVTLSCEQNLNHDAMYWYRQDPGQGLRLIYYSQIVNDFQKGDIAEGYSVSREKKESFPLTVTSAQKNPTAFYLCASSMKGWGGNQPQHFGDGTRLSIL.

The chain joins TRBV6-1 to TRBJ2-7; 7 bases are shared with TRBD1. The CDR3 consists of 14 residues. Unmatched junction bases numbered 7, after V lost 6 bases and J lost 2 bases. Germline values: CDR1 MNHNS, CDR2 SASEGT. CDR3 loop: CASRPLRGPYEQYF. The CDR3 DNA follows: TGTGCCAGCAGGCCATTGAGGGGGCCCTACGAGCAGTACTTC.

CDR3 in DNA: TGTGCCAGCAGCTCCGACACAGGGCGTACCCTGTTCTGGGGCTACACCTTC. Its translation: CASSSDTGRTLFWGYTF. The V gene is TRBV7-9, the J gene TRBJ1-2, with D perhaps matching TRBD1 (6 bases). The CDR3 loop spans 17 amino acids. The V gene lost 4 bases and the J gene lost 8 bases, with 26 bases spanning the gap. Germline V gene sequence: CDR1 SEHNR, CDR2 FQNEAQ (reference sequence).

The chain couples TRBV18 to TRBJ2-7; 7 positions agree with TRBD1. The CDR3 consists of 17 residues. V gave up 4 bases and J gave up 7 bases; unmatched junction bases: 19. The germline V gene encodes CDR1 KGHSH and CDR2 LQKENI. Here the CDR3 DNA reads TGTGCCAGCTCACGACCGACAGGGAGTGGGGCCACGGTTGAGCAGTACTTC. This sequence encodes CASSRPTGSGATVEQYF.